This T cell receptor beta chain was identified in a study of a mutant IDH1 vaccine in newly diagnosed glioma. Study-level background: Once 4-6 weeks had passed after radiotherapy alone, vaccination started, or it started with temozolomide cycles. Patients were pretreated with radiotherapy, temozolomide, or both, mostly both.

Sequencing was performed with immunoSEQ multiplex PCR; in TCRdb, only in-frame clones are kept and a portion is missing. The sample lists around 44,000 clones, 70% to 85% occurring once. The V gene's germline CDR1 is LNHDA and CDR2 SQIVND (reference sequence). Between the trimmed V and J ends, which lost 3 bases and 3 bases, there was a span of 15 bases. This CDR3 region has 16 residues. As regards this clone: Its antigen is unidentified.

Sample time point: week 35, safety follow-up. Doses of 300 ug of mutant IDH1 20-mer peptide were given with topical imiquimod. The vaccination schedule gave patients eight doses in weeks 1, 3, 5, 7, 11, 15, 19 and 23. Tumors from donors were new WHO grade 3 or 4 IDH1-mutant astrocytomas with ATRX loss. The chain links TRBV19 to TRBJ1-5, with D maybe TRBD1 (6 bases). The sample was PBMCs, taken from a glioma patient whose treatment included an IDH1 peptide vaccine. This receptor was taken from a man between 40 and 49 years old with glioma. The CDR3 DNA follows: TGTGCCAGTAGTATCGGACAGATTTATCTCAATCAGCCCCAGCATTTT. Translated, it gives CASSIGQIYLNQPQHF. Using reference TRBV19 and TRBJ1-5 for the parts outside the CDR3, the full variable domain is DGGITQSPKYLFRKEGQNVTLSCEQNLNHDAMYWYRQDPGQGLRLIYYSQIVNDFQKGDIAEGYSVSREKKESFPLTVTSAQKNPTAFYLCASSIGQIYLNQPQHFGDGTRLSIL.